The 5 T cell receptor beta chains listed next were all sequenced from one sample in a study of chemoradiotherapy in HPV16-positive cancers. Using immunoSEQ multiplex PCR, the repertoire was profiled, and TCRdb retains in-frame clones only, with some absent. This table holds about 17,000 clones, just under 90% found once. The specimen was blood, collected from a patient who underwent chemoradiotherapy. The source of these receptors is a human donor with HPV-associated anogenital cancer.

In this sample, this clone turned up once. CDR3 DNA sequence: TGTGCCAGCAGCTTGGAACGGGGGAGGAACGAGCAGTACTTC. Protein sequence: CASSLERGRNEQYF. The chain is built from TRBV5-6 and TRBJ2-7, with D possibly matching TRBD2 (6 bases). V lost 0 bases and J 5 bases, leaving 12 bases between the germline ends. Germline V gene data show CDR1 as SGHDT and CDR2 as YYEEEE. This CDR3 contains 14 residues.

This sequence joins TRBV30 and TRBJ2-3; no firm D call. From germline, CDR1 is GTSNPN and CDR2 SVGIG (reference sequence). V was pared by 3 bases and J by 4 bases, with 8 bases between. The CDR3 runs to 12 residues. CDR3 sequence (DNA): TGTGCCTGGAGGGACGCCCCAGATACGCAGTATTTT. It codes for CAWRDAPDTQYF.

The chain's CDR3 is CASSVPPGEQYF. As DNA, the CDR3 is TGTGCCAGCAGTGTCCCCCCTGGGGAGCAGTACTTC. The chain has TRBV2 and TRBJ2-7; D is undetermined. The germline CDR1 and CDR2 sequences are SNHLY and FYNNEI. The CDR3 is made up of 12 amino acids. Trimming removed 4 bases from V and 7 bases from J, with 11 bases in between.

The chain recombines TRBV23-1 with TRBJ2-6; D call uncertain. TRBV23-1 belongs to the ORF category, with a function that is uncertain. V lost 5 bases, J lost 5 bases, and 19 bases lay in between. The CDR3 consists of 17 residues. DNA of the CDR3: TGCGCCAGCAGTTTAAAGACGCAACAAAGTCGGGCCAACGTCCTGACTTTC. It specifies CASSLKTQQSRANVLTF.

The CDR3 DNA reads TGTGCCAGCTCACCAGATTCTAACTATGGCTACACCTTC. Encoded protein: CASSPDSNYGYTF. The chain carries TRBV18 and TRBJ1-2; no clear D gene. Trimming cost V 2 bases and J 0 bases, with 4 bases left between them. This CDR3 spans 13 amino acids. From germline, CDR1 is KGHSH and CDR2 LQKENI.